Sequencing of this T cell receptor (beta chain) was carried out in a study of shared clonotypes between healthy human individuals. There were no recent acute infections or vaccinations among the donors, who were healthy HIV-negative adults. Every one of the donors was a Caucasian adult that lived in Nashville, Tennessee. The CDR3 consists of 12 residues. CDR1 SEHNR and CDR2 FQNEAQ come from the germline V gene (reference sequence). V was trimmed by 3 bases and J by 8 bases, leaving 10 bases between them. The table came from immunoSEQ multiplex PCR; TCRdb's copy has only in-frame clones and leaves some out. The sample records approximately 710,000 clones, about nine tenths being singletons.

The chain couples TRBV7-9 to TRBJ1-2, with D tentatively TRBD1 (5 bases). This TCR derives from a man between 18 and 35 years old in good health. Some clones in this sample may be carry-over from other donors' samples. Sample: memory CD8+ T cells from PBMCs. Subset of the sample: CD45RO+ cells pooled with CCR7-negative TemRA cells. Here the CDR3 reads CASSFLGGGYTF. CDR3 sequence (DNA): TGTGCCAGCAGCTTCCTGGGGGGAGGCTACACCTTC.